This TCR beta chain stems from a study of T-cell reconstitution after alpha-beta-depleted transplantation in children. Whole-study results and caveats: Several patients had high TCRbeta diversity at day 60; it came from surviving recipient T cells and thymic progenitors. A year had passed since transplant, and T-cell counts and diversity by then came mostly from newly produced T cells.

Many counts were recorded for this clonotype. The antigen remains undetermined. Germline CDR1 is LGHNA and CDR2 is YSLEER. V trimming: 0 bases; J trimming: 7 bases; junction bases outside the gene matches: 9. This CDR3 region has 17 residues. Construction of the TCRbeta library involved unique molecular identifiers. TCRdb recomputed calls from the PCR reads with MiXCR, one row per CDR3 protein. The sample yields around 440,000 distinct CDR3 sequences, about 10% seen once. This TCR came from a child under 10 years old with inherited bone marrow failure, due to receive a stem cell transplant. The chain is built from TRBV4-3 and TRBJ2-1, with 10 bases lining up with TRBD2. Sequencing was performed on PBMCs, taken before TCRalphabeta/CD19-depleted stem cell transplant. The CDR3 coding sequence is TGCGCCAGCAGCCAAGATTGGGCTAGCGGGAGTTCGAATGAGCAGTTCTTC. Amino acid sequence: CASSQDWASGSSNEQFF.